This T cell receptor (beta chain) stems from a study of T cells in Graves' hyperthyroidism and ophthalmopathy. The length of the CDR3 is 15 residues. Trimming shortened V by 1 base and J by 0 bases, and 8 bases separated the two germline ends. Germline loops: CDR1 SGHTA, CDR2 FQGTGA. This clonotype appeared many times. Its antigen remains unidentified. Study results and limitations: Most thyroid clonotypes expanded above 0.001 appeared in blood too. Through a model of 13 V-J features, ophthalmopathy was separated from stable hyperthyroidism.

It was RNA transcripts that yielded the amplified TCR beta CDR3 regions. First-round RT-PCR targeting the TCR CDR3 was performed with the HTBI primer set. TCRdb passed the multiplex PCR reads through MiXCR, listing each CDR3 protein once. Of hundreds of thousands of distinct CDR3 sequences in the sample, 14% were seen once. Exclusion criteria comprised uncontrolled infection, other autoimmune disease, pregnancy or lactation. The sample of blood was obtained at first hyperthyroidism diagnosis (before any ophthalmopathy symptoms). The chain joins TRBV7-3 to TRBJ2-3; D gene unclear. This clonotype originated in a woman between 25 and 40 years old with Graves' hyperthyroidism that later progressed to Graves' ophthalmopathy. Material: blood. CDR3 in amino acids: CASSLREVSTDTQYF. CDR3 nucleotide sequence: TGTGCCAGCAGCTTAAGAGAAGTTAGCACAGATACGCAGTATTTT. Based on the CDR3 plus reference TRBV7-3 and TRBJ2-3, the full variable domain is GAGVSQTPSNKVTEKGKYVELRCDPISGHTALYWYRQSLGQGPEFLIYFQGTGAADDSGLPNDRFFAVRPEGSVSTLKIQRTERGDSAVYLCASSLREVSTDTQYFGPGTRLTVL.